This passage covers 2 T cell receptor beta chains from one sample sequenced in a study of graft-versus-host responses after intestinal transplantation. Generated by immunoSEQ multiplex PCR, the TCRdb table keeps only in-frame clones and is missing some. The sample shows tens of thousands of clones, around 96% of them seen only once. The sequencing used PBMCs, collected around 48 weeks after intestinal transplant. These receptors came from a human patient who received an intestinal transplant, so some T cells may come from the graft donor.

This chain uses TRBV4-1 with TRBJ2-7; no clear D gene. V was clipped by 0 bases and J by 4 bases, with 13 bases between them. Germline V gives CDR1 MGHRA, CDR2 YSYEKL. The CDR3 has 15 amino acids. DNA of the CDR3: TGCGCCAGCAGCCAAGAAGATTCCGAGAAATACGAGCAGTACTTC. The encoded protein is CASSQEDSEKYEQYF.

This chain connects TRBV7-3 to TRBJ2-3; the D is unclear. V gave up 3 bases and J gave up 0 bases, with 4 bases separating them. CDR1 and CDR2 from the germline V gene are SGHTA and FQGTGA. This CDR3 is 13 amino acids long. CDR3 in amino acids: CASSLGSTDTQYF. CDR3 DNA: TGTGCCAGCAGCTTGGGGAGCACAGATACGCAGTATTTT.